What follows is one T cell receptor beta chain and its context. The data were obtained in a study of blood T cell repertoires in COVID-19. Study summary: T cells, B-cell-depleted T cells, or PBMCs supplied cDNA or gDNA.

The age range of participants was about 18 to 95 years, with residence in fewer than 25 US areas. Donors were grouped by their self-reported clinical history. The repertoire was sequenced with immunoSEQ multiplex PCR; TCRdb's copy has only in-frame clones and lacks some. The sample contains about 250,000 clones, 88% of which appear only once. This clonotype originated in a woman in her 50s who had recovered from COVID-19. The sequenced sample consisted of PBMCs or T cells enriched from blood (not recorded which).

CDR3 nucleotides: TGTGCCAGCAGCTTGAGGTCCTCTGGAAACACCATATATTTT. This sequence encodes CASSLRSSGNTIYF. This chain links TRBV7-2 with TRBJ1-3; D not resolved. Germline CDR1 and CDR2: SGHTA and FQGNSA. The CDR3 is 14 amino acids. Trimming shortened V by 3 bases and J by 0 bases, and 6 bases separated the two germline ends.